This record concerns one T cell receptor (beta chain) sequence. This record comes from a study of blood T cell repertoires in COVID-19. On the study more broadly: From T cells, B-cell-depleted T cells, or PBMCs came the material, which was cDNA or gDNA.

Trimming removed 5 bases from V and 6 bases from J, with 15 bases in between. The V gene's germline CDR1 is KGHDR and CDR2 SFDVKD. CDR3 length: 15 amino acids. Clones were sequenced by immunoSEQ multiplex PCR, and TCRdb holds only the in-frame ones, with some missing. The sample includes 43,000 or so clones, around 83% of them seen just once. The clonotype originates from a man aged 55-75 years with active COVID-19. The chain recombines TRBV24-1 with TRBJ2-2; D perhaps matches TRBD2 (6 bases). Sequencing was done on a sample of peripheral blood. CDR3 nucleotides: TGTGCCACCAGTGTAGGTGCGGGAAAAGCCGGGGAGCTGTTTTTT. This translates into CATSVGAGKAGELFF.